A selection of T cell receptor beta chains follows, all from one sample in a study of cytomegalovirus exposure and HLA in healthy donors. Using immunoSEQ multiplex PCR, the repertoire was profiled, and TCRdb retains in-frame clones only, with some absent. The sample yields around 100,000 clones, approximately 83% seen once. Sequenced: PBMCs. Receptors were obtained from a female donor in good health and CMV-seropositive. The CDR3 runs from the conserved cysteine through the conserved F or W.

V gene,J gene,CDR3 protein
TRBV30,TRBJ1-2,CAWNSRGQRGYGYTF
TRBV4-1,TRBJ1-2,CASSHWGLNYGYTF
TRBV10-1,TRBJ2-1,CASSTPGTSGGQQFF
TRBV4-2,TRBJ2-7,CASSQTADSYEQYF
TRBV19,-,CASSTTGFPYEQYF
TRBV16,TRBJ2-1,CASSPRDREFF
TRBV21-1,TRBJ1-1,CARGGKRKPFF
TRBV27,TRBJ1-2,CASSPSDRYGYTF
TRBV7-9,TRBJ2-1,CASSRDKSSYNEQFF
TRBV12-5,TRBJ1-4,CASGLARQKLFF
TRBV30,TRBJ2-4,CALGTSGRDIQYF
TRBV7-9,TRBJ2-3,CASSTGGLAGVSDTQYF
TRBV7-9,TRBJ2-7,CASSSQRRREQYF
TRBV5-1,TRBJ2-1,CASSRGLAGANNEQFF
TRBV10-3,TRBJ2-2,CAINAESGGSDTGELFF
TRBV25-1,TRBJ1-2,CASSDPGGYGYTF
TRBV6-1,TRBJ1-5,CASSDLGTLYFSNQPQHF
TRBV4-1,TRBJ2-7,CASSQESWQGAYEQYF
TRBV11-2,TRBJ1-2,CASSLTDSSTYNYGYTF
TRBV28,TRBJ1-2,CASSPRRAGGYTF
TRBV28,TRBJ1-2,CASRTGVSLGYTF
TRBV29-1,TRBJ2-1,CSVEGLAGNEQFF
TRBV5-6,TRBJ2-5,CASSLRGEETQYF
TRBV6-5,TRBJ2-1,CASTAASYNEQFF
TRBV18,TRBJ1-6,CASSPTQGSGSPLHF
TRBV10-2,TRBJ1-1,CASSYGTVDTEAFF
TRBV4-1,TRBJ2-5,CASSQDTATQYF
TRBV6-6,TRBJ2-4,CASIPTGAGNIQYF
TRBV19,TRBJ1-1,CASTEGAVNTEAFF
TRBV28,TRBJ2-4,CASSLQGMIAKNIQYF
TRBV6-5,TRBJ1-2,CASSQSGVRNDGYTF
TRBV5-1,TRBJ1-1,CASSSHRGGNTEAFF
TRBV19,TRBJ2-1,CASSLPTGGTYNEQFF
TRBV19,TRBJ2-2,CASSIEAGDTGELFF
TRBV7-9,TRBJ1-1,CASSIQGETEAFF
TRBV15,TRBJ1-4,CATSGSGQGRRGENEKLFF
TRBV28,TRBJ2-7,CASSSFGTASYEQYF
TRBV11-2,TRBJ2-5,CASSLRRGVFQETQYF
TRBV18,TRBJ1-4,CASSPYRDRVNSEKLFF
TRBV7-9,TRBJ2-7,CASSLDGAGNEQYF